This TCR beta chain was identified in a study of T cell responses to AZD1222 COVID-19 vaccine. The CDR3 is 13 amino acids. CDR1 is MNHEY, CDR2 SVGAGI, per germline. V dropped 10 bases and J dropped 4; count of bases not matched to a gene: 3. Sequencing was performed with immunoSEQ multiplex PCR; in TCRdb, only in-frame clones are kept and a portion is missing. The table lists more than 95,000 clones, about 89% of them singletons. The chain links TRBV6-5 to TRBJ1-3; TRBD1 agrees at 11 bases. This sequence originates from an adult in good health. The sequencing here drew on peripheral blood, taken on day 0 of AZD1222 vaccination. The CDR3 here is CATDRGQGNTIYF. For the CDR3, the DNA is TGTGCCACGGACAGGGGGCAAGGAAACACCATATATTTT.